This T cell receptor (beta chain) was identified in a study of beta chain features in type 1 diabetes. Study outcomes and limitations: Individuals with type 1 diabetes displayed fewer insertions and more deletions at VDJ junctions. The study left unresolved whether HLA type influences TCRB rearrangement.

This clone was observed a handful of times. No antigen is known for it. A single heparinised blood sample, averaging approximately 116 mL, was obtained per donor. Sorted CD4+ subsets: naive, central memory, regulatory, stem cell-like memory (CD45RO/CCR7/CD25/CD127/CD95/CD27 panel). The sequenced template was cDNA made from the entire isolated RNA. The method was immunoSEQ multiplex PCR; TCRdb's version includes in-frame clones alone and lacks a portion of them. The sample includes 400,000 to 450,000 clones, approximately 13% of them seen just once. The clonotype comes from a young man in good health. The sample comprised naive CD4+ T cells from blood.

CDR3 DNA sequence: TGTGCCAGCAGCCAAGATACGGGGGGCAGGACACCCCTCCACTTT. It yields the protein CASSQDTGGRTPLHF. V gene TRBV14 combines with J gene TRBJ1-6; D is perhaps TRBD1 (6 bases). This CDR3 comprises 15 residues. V lost 0 bases and J lost 11, with 14 bases in between. From germline, CDR1 is SGHDN and CDR2 FVKESK.